Below, one T cell receptor beta chain is given with its context. Its target is unknown. The sample belongs to a study of graft-versus-host responses after intestinal transplantation. Looking at the study overall: Each transplant was multivisceral, liver-intestinal, or isolated intestinal. Every recipient underwent anti-thymocyte globulin induction, then tacrolimus and steroids for around three years.

The length of the CDR3 is 15 residues. CDR1 is LNHDA and CDR2 is SQIVND in the germline V gene (reference sequence). Trimming removed 3 bases from V and 2 bases from J, with 11 bases in between. Using immunoSEQ multiplex PCR, the repertoire was profiled, and TCRdb retains in-frame clones only, with some absent. The profile covers around 97,000 clones, with roughly nine tenths appearing a single time and about 0.18% taken by the ten largest. General study points: Recipient-marrow GvH clones were detected, some having first appeared in ileum or blood. The study associated peak circulating GvH clone levels with early post-transplant HvG declines.

The TCR originated in a human donor who was the organ donor for an intestinal transplant. The starting material was unstimulated CD4+ T cells sorted from spleen or lymph node cells, obtained before transplant. The V gene is TRBV19, the J gene TRBJ1-5; D might be TRBD1 (5 bases). CDR3: CASSMITGGNQPQHF. CDR3 bases: TGTGCCAGTAGTATGATTACAGGAGGCAATCAGCCCCAGCATTTT.